This T cell receptor (beta chain) was observed in a study of cytomegalovirus exposure and HLA in healthy donors. The study, taken as a whole, reports: TCR beta V- and J-gene trimming was later associated with a missense DCLRE1C variant. Reports indicate that TCR beta sequences accurately predicted the HLA-A and HLA-B alleles of most subjects. CMV serostatus alone was available as immune exposure information.

The trim removed 4 bases at V and 2 bases at J, leaving 7 bases unmatched. Germline V gene data show CDR1 as SGHAT and CDR2 as FQNNGV. The CDR3 loop spans 15 amino acids. 60 Vbeta and 13 Jbeta primers were used in PCR. Sequenced by immunoSEQ multiplex PCR; TCRdb stores in-frame clones only, minus some. Of 150,000 to 250,000 clones listed, 70% to 85% are singletons. Concerning this clone itself: Its antigen is undetermined.

The chain has TRBV11-2 and TRBJ1-2; TRBD1 matches 7 bases. Sequencing was performed on PBMCs. The TCR sequence derives from a woman aged 30 to 39 in good health and CMV-seropositive. CDR3 DNA: TGTGCCAGCAGCTCTCTTCGGGGACAGAACTATGGCTACACCTTC. Amino acid sequence: CASSSLRGQNYGYTF. Supplemented by reference TRBV11-2 and TRBJ1-2, the full variable domain reads EAGVAQSPRYKIIEKRQSVAFWCNPISGHATLYWYQQILGQGPKLLIQFQNNGVVDDSQLPKDRFSAERLKGVDSTLKIQPAKLEDSAVYLCASSSLRGQNYGYTFGSGTRLTVV.